Listed here are 30 T cell receptor beta chains from one sample, sequenced in a study of shared clonotypes between healthy human individuals. Sequencing was performed with immunoSEQ multiplex PCR; in TCRdb, only in-frame clones are kept and a portion is missing. The profile shows hundreds of thousands of clones, roughly 72% of them singletons. The sample consisted of memory CD4+ T cells sorted from blood. Subset here: CD45RA-negative fraction. The receptors were sampled from a woman aged 25-40 years in good health.

The chain employs TRBV6-1 and TRBJ1-1; no firm D call. CDR3 size: 14 residues. Trimming pared 4 bases from V and 2 bases from J, leaving 11 bases between. Germline V CDR1 and CDR2: MNHNS, SASEGT. CDR3 in DNA: TGTGCCAGCAGTGTGGAAAGGTCCAACACTGAAGCTTTCTTT. Translating it yields CASSVERSNTEAFF.

This chain joins TRBV2 and TRBJ1-1; D gene ambiguous. The CDR3 loop spans 12 amino acids. The V gene's germline CDR1 is SNHLY and CDR2 FYNNEI. V shed 1 base and J shed 10 bases, with 10 bases lying between them. The CDR3 loop reads CASSEGQTRAFF. The DNA for the CDR3 is TGTGCCAGCAGTGAAGGCCAGACACGAGCTTTCTTT.

The chain employs TRBV21-1 and TRBJ1-5; the listed D gene, TRBD1, was not tested against the DNA. TRBV21-1 is noted as a pseudogene. CDR3 size: 19 residues. The chain's CDR3 is CASSKARSGRGRLNQPQHF. The CDR3, as DNA: TGTGCCAGCAGCAAAGCGCGGTCGGGCAGGGGGCGCCTTAATCAGCCCCAGCATTTT.

V is TRBV4-1 and J is TRBJ2-1, with 15 bases lining up with TRBD2. V lost 3 bases and J lost 3; bases outside the gene matches: 9. CDR1 and CDR2 (germline): MGHRA, YSYEKL. The CDR3 is made up of 19 amino acids. The CDR3 DNA reads TGCGCCAGCAGCCACCCGGGACTAGCGGGAGGAGGGGGCTACAATGAGCAGTTCTTC. Encoded protein: CASSHPGLAGGGGYNEQFF.

The rearrangement joins TRBV11-2 to TRBJ2-3, with a possible D match to TRBD2 (5 bases). The CDR3 is made up of 14 amino acids. The germline gives CDR1 SGHAT, CDR2 FQNNGV. The germline V and J ends were trimmed by 6 bases and 15 bases, with 25 bases remaining between them. In DNA form, the CDR3 reads TGTGCCAGCAGACATGCCCCGAGACCCGGAGGATCCTATTTT. Translated, it gives CASRHAPRPGGSYF.

CDR3 amino acids: CASSESSGANVLTF. In DNA, the CDR3 is TGTGCCAGCAGCGAAAGCTCTGGGGCCAACGTCCTGACTTTC. The chain uses TRBV2 and TRBJ2-6; D gene ambiguous. This CDR3 is built from 14 residues. The germline V gene has CDR1 SNHLY and CDR2 FYNNEI. Trimming took off 6 bases at V and 0 bases at J, with 6 bases between the two ends.

The chain couples TRBV11-2 to TRBJ2-3, with 12 bases fitting TRBD2. CDR1 and CDR2 from the germline V gene are SGHAT and FQNNGV. The length of the CDR3 is 17 residues. Trimming took 2 bases from V and 3 from J; bases not matched to a gene: 6. CDR3 nucleotides: TGTGCCAGCAGCTTACTAGCGGGAGGGCCTGGGACAGATACGCAGTATTTT. The encoded protein is CASSLLAGGPGTDTQYF.

V is TRBV27 and J is TRBJ2-4; TRBD2 might be the D (5 bases). With 5 bases removed from V and 7 bases from J, the gap between germline ends came to 21 bases. The CDR3 has 16 residues. CDR1 is MNHEY, CDR2 SMNVEV, per germline (reference sequence). The DNA for the CDR3 is TGTGCCAGCAGTAAAACCGGGCTCCCGGGCGGGAACATTCAGTACTTC. It translates to CASSKTGLPGGNIQYF.

This chain links TRBV2 with TRBJ2-5; maybe TRBD1 (5 bases). The CDR3 extends over 14 amino acids. The ends were cut back, 6 bases at V and 1 base at J, with 12 bases in the middle. Germline lookup yields CDR1 SNHLY and CDR2 FYNNEI. In DNA form, the CDR3 reads TGTGCCAGCAGCCGAGACAGTACCCAAGAGACCCAGTACTTC. Translating it yields CASSRDSTQETQYF.

Note on this clone: At the DNA level, this CDR3 is encoded by other sequences in the same sample as well. The chain employs TRBV6-5 and TRBJ1-3, with D unresolved. CDR3 length equals 12 residues. CDR1 and CDR2 from the germline V gene are MNHEY and SVGAGI. V was shortened by 7 bases and J by 1 base, with 5 bases between the two germline ends. The CDR3 here is CASKSSGNTIYF. As DNA, the CDR3 is TGTGCCAGCAAGTCATCTGGAAACACCATATATTTT.

The genes are TRBV28 and TRBJ1-2, with TRBD1 matching over 9 bases. Germline values: CDR1 MDHEN, CDR2 SYDVKM. With 4 bases clipped from V and 4 bases from J, the junction kept 19 bases outside the gene matches. The CDR3 has 19 amino acids. CDR3 DNA: TGTGCCAGCAGTTACCGAACTCATGTTATAAGGGACAGGGTCTATGGCTACACCTTC. Protein product: CASSYRTHVIRDRVYGYTF.

This sequence joins TRBV5-4 and TRBJ1-2; D possibly corresponds to TRBD1 (5 bases). The CDR3 is made up of 14 amino acids. V dropped 4 bases and J dropped 8 bases, with 18 bases sitting between them. The V gene's germline CDR1 is SGHNT and CDR2 YYREEE (reference sequence). CDR3 bases: TGTGCCAGCAGCGCCGGGACTTCTTATAGCGGCTACACCTTC. It specifies CASSAGTSYSGYTF. Supplemented by reference TRBV5-4 and TRBJ1-2, the full variable domain reads ETGVTQSPTHLIKTRGQQVTLRCSSQSGHNTVSWYQQALGQGPQFIFQYYREEENGRGNFPPRFSGLQFPNYSSELNVNALELDDSALYLCASSAGTSYSGYTFGSGTRLTVV.

The chain uses TRBV11-2 and TRBJ2-2; 7 bases align to TRBD1. Germline V gene data show CDR1 as SGHAT and CDR2 as FQNNGV. The trim removed 3 bases at V and 4 bases at J, leaving 5 bases unmatched. The CDR3 totals 15 residues. The CDR3 coding sequence is TGTGCCAGCAGCTTTTCGGGACAGACCACCGGGGAGCTGTTTTTT. It translates to CASSFSGQTTGELFF.

The V call is TRBV6-1, the J call TRBJ1-2, with 7 bases lining up with TRBD1. Germline CDR1 reads MNHNS; CDR2 reads SASEGT. The CDR3 consists of 15 residues. Germline trimming cut 10 bases from V and 0 bases from J; bases unmatched to any gene: 11. The CDR3 loop reads CAITTRDSPNYGYTF. DNA for the CDR3: TGTGCCATTACTACCCGGGACAGCCCTAACTATGGCTACACCTTC.

This clone was found a few times. This CDR3 reads CASSLLSGGYNEQFF. DNA for the CDR3: TGTGCCAGCAGCTTGTTATCGGGAGGGTACAATGAGCAGTTCTTC. The V and J genes are TRBV5-6 and TRBJ2-1; 8 bases align to TRBD2. V dropped 1 base and J dropped 4; count of bases not matched to a gene: 4. CDR3 length: 15 amino acids. Germline CDR1 SGHDT, CDR2 YYEEEE.

The chain combines TRBV2 with TRBJ2-1; 11 bases are shared with TRBD2. Trimming took 8 bases from V and 8 from J; bases not matched to a gene: 11. Germline assignment: CDR1 SNHLY and CDR2 FYNNEI. This CDR3 comprises 15 residues. Written as DNA, the CDR3 is TGTGCCAGCGACCTTTTGACTAGCGGGACCTATGAGCAGTTCTTC. It specifies CASDLLTSGTYEQFF.

In this sample, this clone turned up a few times. The V and J genes are TRBV25-1 and TRBJ2-7; no reliable D call. The CDR3 runs 12 residues. Germline V gene data show CDR1 as MGHDK and CDR2 as SYGVNS. Trimming shortened V by 7 bases and J by 5 bases, and 12 bases separated the two germline ends. The CDR3 bases are TGTGCCAGCACGGTGGGTTACCACGAGCAGTACTTC. Protein product: CASTVGYHEQYF.

CDR3: CASSQQLAGPYNEQFF. The CDR3 DNA is TGTGCCAGCAGCCAACAACTAGCTGGGCCCTACAATGAGCAGTTCTTC. This chain uses TRBV14 with TRBJ2-1; possibly TRBD2 for D (6 bases). V was cut by 2 bases and J by 2 bases, with 13 bases left in between. Germline loops: CDR1 SGHDN, CDR2 FVKESK. The CDR3 contains 16 residues.

This chain joins TRBV7-9 and TRBJ2-3, with 7 bases fitting TRBD2. Germline lookup yields CDR1 SEHNR and CDR2 FQNEAQ (reference sequence). This CDR3 has 18 amino acids. V shed 5 bases, J shed 4 bases, and the junction held 18 bases outside the gene matches. The CDR3 reads CASSRTMFGRLSADTQYF. CDR3 nucleotides: TGTGCCAGCAGCCGGACTATGTTCGGGAGGCTTTCGGCAGATACGCAGTATTTT.

The chain carries TRBV7-9 and TRBJ2-3; tentative D call: TRBD2 (5 bases). The CDR3 is 17 amino acids. Germline V lookup: CDR1 SEHNR, CDR2 FQNEAQ (reference sequence). Trimming removed 3 bases from V and 0 bases from J, with 16 bases in between. Here the CDR3 reads CASSLPAADPSTDTQYF. The CDR3 region has the DNA TGTGCCAGCAGCTTGCCGGCAGCGGACCCTAGCACAGATACGCAGTATTTT.

The chain links TRBV18 to TRBJ2-7; 11 bases match TRBD1. Germline loops: CDR1 KGHSH, CDR2 LQKENI. V dropped 3 bases and J dropped 0; count of bases not matched to a gene: 1. The CDR3 contains 15 residues. The CDR3 loop is CASSPGTGGSYEQYF. The DNA for the CDR3 is TGTGCCAGCTCACCCGGGACAGGGGGCTCCTACGAGCAGTACTTC.

This chain links TRBV5-5 with TRBJ1-2; possibly TRBD1 for D (5 bases). The germline CDR1 and CDR2 sequences are SGHKS and YYEKEE (reference sequence). Trimming pared 4 bases from V and 1 base from J, leaving 8 bases between. The CDR3 is made up of 13 amino acids. In DNA, the CDR3 is TGTGCCAGCAGCAAGACAGTTAACTATGGCTACACCTTC. Translation gives CASSKTVNYGYTF.

The V gene is TRBV7-9, the J gene TRBJ1-5; the match to TRBD1 covers 11 bases. Germline lookup yields CDR1 SEHNR and CDR2 FQNEAQ (reference sequence). The CDR3 consists of 15 residues. V gave up 6 bases and J gave up 4 bases; unmatched junction bases: 5. CDR3 sequence reads: CASSSGQGANQPQHF. The CDR3 DNA reads as TGTGCCAGCAGTTCAGGACAGGGGGCAAATCAGCCCCAGCATTTT.

There are a few counts of this clone. The V gene is TRBV2, the J gene TRBJ2-2, with a weak D call TRBD1 (5 bases). CDR3 length: 12 amino acids. CDR1 and CDR2 from the germline V gene are SNHLY and FYNNEI. V shed 8 bases and J shed 3 bases, with 7 bases lying between them. The CDR3 is CASSRDTGELFF. The CDR3 nucleotides read TGTGCCAGCTCCAGGGACACCGGGGAGCTGTTTTTT.

The chain has TRBV25-1 and TRBJ2-1, with D unresolved. The CDR3 loop spans 14 amino acids. Germline V CDR1 and CDR2: MGHDK, SYGVNS. With 6 bases removed from V and 6 bases from J, the gap between germline ends came to 15 bases. Written as DNA, the CDR3 is TGTGCCAGCAGGCCGGCAGGTTTGAGCAATGAGCAGTTCTTC. This gives the protein CASRPAGLSNEQFF.

The chain links TRBV11-2 to TRBJ2-4, with D perhaps being TRBD1 or TRBD2 (6 bases each). This CDR3 region has 16 residues. Germline V CDR1 and CDR2: SGHAT, FQNNGV. Trimming left V 5 bases short and J 0 bases short, with 14 bases between. Written as DNA, the CDR3 is TGTGCCAGCAGCCCCGGGGGCCCGGGAGCCAAAAACATTCAGTACTTC. Translated: CASSPGGPGAKNIQYF.

The V call is TRBV6-5, the J call TRBJ2-3; the D is unclear. V lost 4 bases to trimming and J lost 9 bases, with 23 bases between them. Germline lookup yields CDR1 MNHEY and CDR2 SVGAGI. The CDR3 has 16 amino acids. The CDR3 reads CASSSSQGSLWATQYF. CDR3 nucleotide sequence: TGTGCCAGCAGTTCCTCCCAAGGATCCCTTTGGGCCACGCAGTATTTT.

The chain employs TRBV10-3 and TRBJ2-2; 9 positions match TRBD2. V lost 0 bases and J lost 5; bases outside the gene matches: 4. The germline V gene encodes CDR1 ENHRY and CDR2 SYGVKD. CDR3 size: 16 residues. The CDR3 DNA reads as TGTGCCATCAGTGAGTCTAGTCTAGCGGGAACCGGGGAGCTGTTTTTT. It codes for CAISESSLAGTGELFF.

The J gene is TRBJ1-3, the V gene TRBV30; 8 bases agree with TRBD1. In germline, CDR1 is GTSNPN, CDR2 SVGIG (reference sequence). V was pared by 1 base and J by 4 bases, with 3 bases of the junction left unmatched. The CDR3 runs to 14 residues. In DNA, the CDR3 is TGTGCCTGGAGTGGAGGGACAGGAGGAAACACCATATATTTT. It translates to CAWSGGTGGNTIYF.

In nucleotides, the CDR3 is TGTGCCAGCAGCTTAACGGGCCGGGTTAATGAAAAACTGTTTTTT. Encoded protein: CASSLTGRVNEKLFF. The chain carries TRBV7-9 and TRBJ1-4; D is unresolved. This CDR3 contains 15 residues. CDR1 and CDR2 (germline): SEHNR, FQNEAQ (reference sequence). Trimming took off 2 bases at V and 4 bases at J, with 11 bases between the two ends. The entire variable domain, with the rest obtained from reference TRBV7-9 and TRBJ1-4, is as follows: DTGVSQNPRHKITKRGQNVTFRCDPISEHNRLYWYRQTLGQGPEFLTYFQNEAQLEKSRLLSDRFSAERPKGSFSTLEIQRTEQGDSAMYLCASSLTGRVNEKLFFGSGTQLSVL.